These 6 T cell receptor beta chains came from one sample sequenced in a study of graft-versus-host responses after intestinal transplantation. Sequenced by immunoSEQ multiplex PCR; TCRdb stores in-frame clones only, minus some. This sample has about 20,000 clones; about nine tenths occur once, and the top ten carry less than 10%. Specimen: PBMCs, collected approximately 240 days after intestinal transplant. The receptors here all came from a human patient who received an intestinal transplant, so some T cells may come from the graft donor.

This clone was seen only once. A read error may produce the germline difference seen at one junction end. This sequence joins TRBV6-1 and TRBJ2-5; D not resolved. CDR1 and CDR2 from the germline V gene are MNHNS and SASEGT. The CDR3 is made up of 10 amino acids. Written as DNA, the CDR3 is TGTGCCAGCAGTGAAGGCCGCCTCAACTTC. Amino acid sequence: CASSEGRLNF.

As DNA, the CDR3 is TGTGCCAGCAGTTACTCGATACAGGGGGCCAAAAACATTCAGTACTTC. As protein: CASSYSIQGAKNIQYF. The chain employs TRBV6-5 and TRBJ2-4; 7 bases match TRBD1. This CDR3 is built from 16 residues. Germline CDR1 and CDR2: MNHEY and SVGAGI. J was trimmed by 1 base and V by 0 bases; bases with no gene match: 3.

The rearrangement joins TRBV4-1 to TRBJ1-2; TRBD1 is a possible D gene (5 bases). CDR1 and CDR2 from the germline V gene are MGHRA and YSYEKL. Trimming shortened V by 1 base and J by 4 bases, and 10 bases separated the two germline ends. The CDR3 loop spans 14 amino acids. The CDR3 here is CASSQGGGVYGYTF. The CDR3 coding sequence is TGCGCCAGCAGCCAAGGGGGGGGAGTCTATGGCTACACCTTC.

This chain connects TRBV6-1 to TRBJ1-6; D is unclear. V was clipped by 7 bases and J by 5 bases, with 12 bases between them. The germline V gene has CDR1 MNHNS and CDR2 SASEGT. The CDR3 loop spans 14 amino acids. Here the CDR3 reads CASIGPGNNSPLHF. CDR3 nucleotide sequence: TGTGCCAGCATCGGGCCCGGTAATAATTCACCCCTCCACTTT.

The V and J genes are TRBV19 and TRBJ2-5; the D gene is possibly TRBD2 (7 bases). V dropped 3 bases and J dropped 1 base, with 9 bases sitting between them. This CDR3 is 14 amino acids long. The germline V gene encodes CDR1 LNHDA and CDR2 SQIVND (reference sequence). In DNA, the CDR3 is TGTGCCAGTAGTATCCGGGGGGCCCAAGAGACCCAGTACTTC. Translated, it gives CASSIRGAQETQYF.

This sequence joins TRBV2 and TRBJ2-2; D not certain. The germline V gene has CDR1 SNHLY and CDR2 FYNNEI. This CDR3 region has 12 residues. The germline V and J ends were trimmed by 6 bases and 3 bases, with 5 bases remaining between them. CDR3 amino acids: CASREDTGELFF. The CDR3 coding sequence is TGTGCCAGCAGAGAGGACACCGGGGAGCTGTTTTTT.